This TCR beta chain derives from a study of blood T cell repertoires in COVID-19. About the research overall: The United States, Italy and Spain provided the acute and convalescent COVID-19 samples. From T cells, B-cell-depleted T cells, or PBMCs came the material, which was cDNA or gDNA.

Study processing details: The assay estimated nucleated cells by amplifying reference gene primers. Some clones are missing from TCRdb's copy, which holds only in-frame ones; the method was immunoSEQ multiplex PCR. The DNA gave D and trimming, while V, J and clone size come from that table. This sample carries 80,000 or so clones, around 80% of them seen once, and the ten largest clones take about 12%. The CDR3 spans 14 residues. Germline CDR1 is SGHNT and CDR2 is YYREEE (reference sequence). V shed 0 bases and J shed 0 bases, with 6 bases lying between them. This clone has a single count. This TCR was sampled from a man at least 80 years old with acute or convalescent COVID-19. V usage is TRBV5-4 and J usage is TRBJ1-1, with a tentative D call TRBD1 (5 bases). The sample was peripheral blood. The CDR3 nucleotides read TGTGCCAGCAGCTTGGAGGGGTTGAACACTGAAGCTTTCTTT. Its protein product is CASSLEGLNTEAFF.